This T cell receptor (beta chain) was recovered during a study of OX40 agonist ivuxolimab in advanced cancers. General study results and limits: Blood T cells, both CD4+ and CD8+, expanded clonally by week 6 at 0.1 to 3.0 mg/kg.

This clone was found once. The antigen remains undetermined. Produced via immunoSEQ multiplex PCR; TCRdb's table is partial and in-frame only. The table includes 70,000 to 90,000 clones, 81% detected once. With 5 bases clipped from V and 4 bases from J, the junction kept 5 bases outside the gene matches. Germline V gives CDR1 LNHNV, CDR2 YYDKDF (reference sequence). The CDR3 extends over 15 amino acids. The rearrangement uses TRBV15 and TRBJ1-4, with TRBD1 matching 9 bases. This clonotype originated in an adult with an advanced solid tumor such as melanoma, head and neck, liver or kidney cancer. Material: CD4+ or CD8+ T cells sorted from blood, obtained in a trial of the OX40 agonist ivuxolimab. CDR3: CATSGGQGSNEKLFF. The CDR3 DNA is TGTGCCACCAGCGGAGGACAGGGGAGTAATGAAAAACTGTTTTTT. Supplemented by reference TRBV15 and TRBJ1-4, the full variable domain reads DAMVIQNPRYQVTQFGKPVTLSCSQTLNHNVMYWYQQKSSQAPKLLFHYYDKDFNNEADTPDNFQSRRPNTSFCFLDIRSPGLGDTAMYLCATSGGQGSNEKLFFGSGTQLSVL.